Given below is one T cell receptor beta chain in context. Its specificity is not known. The beta constant-region primer was an equimolar mix of two oligonucleotides covering TRBC1 and TRBC2. Ligated cDNA was amplified by four rounds of PCR with nested alpha and beta constant-region primers and SP2. One entry per CDR3 protein results from TCRdb running MiXCR on the UMI-ligation and nested PCR reads. The sample yields 85,000 to 130,000 distinct CDR3 sequences, 13% to 15% seen once. This sample stems from a study of naive and memory T cell subsets. Four subsets defined by CD45RA and CD27 were sorted after CD3, CD4, CD8 and live/dead staining. Study results and limitations: Diversity fell and Gini index rose from naive through CM, EM, EMRA. Especially in CD8 cells, naive repertoires contained a few larger clonotypes, possibly CD45RA-re-expressing memory cells.

Germline lookup yields CDR1 MNHNY and CDR2 SVGAGI (reference sequence). V lost 7 bases and J 3 bases, leaving 9 bases between the germline ends. This CDR3 contains 13 residues. Sequenced: naive CD8+ T cells from blood. V is TRBV6-6 and J is TRBJ2-2; D uncertain. The source is a human donor in good health. CDR3 amino acids: CASTTLYTGELFF. CDR3 bases: TGTGCCAGCACAACACTCTACACCGGGGAGCTGTTTTTT.